Listed below are T cell receptor beta chains from one sample, sequenced in a study of blood T cell repertoires in COVID-19. The protocol was immunoSEQ multiplex PCR, while the TCRdb copy is restricted to in-frame clones and leaves out a portion. Here the sample spans 100,000 or so clones, 80% to 90% being singletons. Sample: peripheral blood. The receptor source for this set is a man aged 55 to 70 with acute or convalescent COVID-19. Both conserved end residues are part of each CDR3. Each record gives: V gene, D gene, J gene, clone size, CDR3 protein, CDR3 DNA. The D gene is left open where the match is weak. Expanded clones are given a class, and other clones once, few, many or no size at all.

TRBV5-6	-	TRBJ1-2	-	CASSLGARSWVGYTF	TGTGCCAGCAGCTTGGGGGCCAGGTCCTGGGTAGGCTACACCTTC
TRBV7-9	TRBD2	TRBJ2-7	few	CASSPDGGGYEQYF	TGTGCCAGCAGCCCCGATGGGGGAGGGTACGAGCAGTACTTC
TRBV3-1/TRBV3-2	TRBD1	TRBJ1-2	-	CASSRSTGNVYGYTF	TGTGCCAGCAGCCGGTCGACAGGGAATGTCTATGGCTACACCTTC
TRBV11-2	TRBD1	TRBJ1-5	-	CASSSGTGVGQPQHF	TGTGCCAGCAGCTCCGGGACAGGGGTTGGACAGCCCCAGCATTTT
TRBV5-1	-	TRBJ2-7	-	CASSIGHGGEQYF	TGCGCCAGCAGCATTGGACACGGGGGAGAGCAGTACTTC
TRBV6-5	TRBD1	TRBJ2-7	once	CASSTTGYEQYF	TGTGCCAGCAGTACGACAGGGTACGAGCAGTACTTC
TRBV27	TRBD2	TRBJ2-1	-	CASSYGGGSYNEQFF	TGTGCCAGCAGTTACGGCGGGGGCTCCTACAATGAGCAGTTCTTC
TRBV9	-	TRBJ2-7	-	CASSVAYNYEQYF	TGTGCCAGCAGCGTAGCTTACAACTACGAGCAGTACTTC
TRBV6-5	TRBD2	TRBJ2-1	-	CASSPTSGGGNEQFF	TGTGCCAGCAGCCCGACTAGCGGGGGGGGAAATGAGCAGTTCTTC
TRBV5-1	-	TRBJ2-7	-	CASRHTGNEQYF	TGCGCCAGCAGGCACACAGGGAACGAGCAGTACTTC
TRBV7-9	TRBD1	TRBJ1-6	-	CASSQLGTGDSSPLHF	TGTGCCAGCAGCCAGCTAGGGACAGGGGATAGTTCACCCCTCCACTTT
TRBV5-6	TRBD1	TRBJ2-7	-	CASTQRGRSYEQYF	TGTGCCAGCACCCAGAGGGGGCGCTCCTACGAGCAGTACTTC
TRBV2	-	TRBJ1-1	-	CASSEDRRNTEAFF	TGTGCCAGCAGTGAAGATAGAAGGAACACTGAAGCTTTCTTT
TRBV9	-	TRBJ1-1	-	CASSVLWVDSRNTEAFF	TGTGCCAGCAGCGTTCTGTGGGTGGACAGCCGGAACACTGAAGCTTTCTTT
TRBV28	-	TRBJ1-5	-	CASSPPQGNQPQHF	TGTGCCAGCAGTCCACCCCAGGGAAATCAGCCCCAGCATTTT
TRBV7-8	-	TRBJ1-3	-	CASSLATTTGFGNTIYF	TGTGCCAGCAGCTTAGCAACCACTACGGGGTTTGGAAACACCATATATTTT
TRBV11-2	-	TRBJ1-3	-	CASCRGYSGNTIYF	TGTGCCAGCTGCAGGGGATACTCTGGAAACACCATATATTTT
TRBV7-6	TRBD2	TRBJ2-2	medium-sized	CASSPASGIDTGELFF	TGTGCCAGCAGCCCCGCTAGCGGGATCGACACCGGGGAGCTGTTTTTT
TRBV19	-	TRBJ2-2	-	CASSNPIRAGELFF	TGTGCCAGTAGTAATCCAATCAGGGCAGGGGAGCTGTTTTTT
TRBV2	-	TRBJ2-5	-	CASRLIQYQETQYF	TGTGCCAGCAGACTCATACAGTACCAAGAGACCCAGTACTTC
TRBV7-2	TRBD2	TRBJ2-3	once	CASSFGPQRGGMTDTQYF	TGTGCCAGCAGCTTTGGGCCCCAGCGGGGGGGCATGACAGATACGCAGTATTTT
TRBV12-3/TRBV12-4	-	TRBJ2-5	-	CASSFRVETQYF	TGTGCCAGCAGTTTCAGGGTAGAGACCCAGTACTTC
TRBV5-1	TRBD1	TRBJ1-5	-	CASSFGTGNDQPQHF	TGCGCCAGCAGCTTTGGGACAGGTAACGATCAGCCCCAGCATTTT
TRBV6-6	TRBD2	TRBJ2-1	few	CASSRGTSGSSYNEQFF	TGTGCCAGCAGTCGAGGGACTAGCGGGAGTTCCTACAATGAGCAGTTCTTC
TRBV5-1	-	TRBJ2-2	-	CASSLARGNTGELFF	TGCGCCAGCAGCTTGGCTCGGGGGAACACCGGGGAGCTGTTTTTT
TRBV7-9	-	TRBJ1-4	-	CASRSGGSSTNEKLFF	TGTGCCAGCAGGTCGGGGGGTTCTTCAACTAATGAAAAACTGTTTTTT
TRBV30	-	TRBJ2-1	-	CAWARRGDEQFF	TGTGCCTGGGCCCGGCGGGGCGATGAGCAGTTCTTC
TRBV19	-	TRBJ1-5	-	CASSLGPQPQHF	TGTGCCAGTAGTTTGGGGCCTCAGCCCCAGCATTTT
TRBV7-3	-	TRBJ2-1	-	CASSLAGSGYNEQFF	TGTGCCAGCAGCTTAGCCGGGAGTGGGTACAATGAGCAGTTCTTC
TRBV7-8	-	TRBJ1-6	-	CASRPPRRVDYNSPLHF	TGTGCCAGCAGACCCCCGCGCAGGGTCGATTATAATTCACCCCTCCACTTT
TRBV18	TRBD1	TRBJ2-7	-	CASSAGTGGEQYF	TGTGCCAGCTCAGCCGGGACAGGGGGCGAGCAGTACTTC
TRBV19	-	TRBJ1-3	-	CATSGVKVSSGNTIYF	TGTGCCACCTCGGGGGTGAAAGTGAGCTCTGGAAACACCATATATTTT
TRBV7-8	-	TRBJ1-5	once	CASSLLPGTNQPQHF	TGTGCCAGCAGCTTACTACCGGGAACGAATCAGCCCCAGCATTTT
TRBV19	TRBD1	TRBJ2-7	-	CASSIGTGGYEQYF	TGTGCCAGTAGTATTGGGACAGGGGGGTACGAGCAGTACTTC
TRBV7-8	TRBD2	TRBJ2-1	-	CASSLRESSYNEQFF	TGTGCCAGCAGCTTGCGGGAGTCCTCCTACAATGAGCAGTTCTTC
TRBV6-4	-	TRBJ2-2	-	CASRETGNTGELFF	TGTGCCAGCAGGGAAACAGGGAACACCGGGGAGCTGTTTTTT
TRBV19	-	TRBJ1-2	-	CASSIRTQGNYGYTF	TGTGCCAGTAGTATCCGAACCCAGGGGAACTATGGCTACACCTTC
TRBV7-9	-	TRBJ1-1	once	CASSLGLQGNTEAFF	TGTGCCAGCAGCTTAGGTTTACAGGGGAACACTGAAGCTTTCTTT
TRBV4-1	-	TRBJ2-2	-	CASSQGRTVGTGELFF	TGCGCCAGCAGCCAAGGCCGAACAGTTGGAACCGGGGAGCTGTTTTTT
TRBV5-1	-	TRBJ2-2	once	CASTPRGGLAGELFF	TGCGCCAGCACCCCGAGGGGGGGGTTAGCCGGGGAGCTGTTTTTT
TRBV9	TRBD2	TRBJ2-1	-	CASSARTSGSHNEQFF	TGTGCCAGCAGCGCCAGGACTAGCGGGAGCCACAATGAGCAGTTCTTC
TRBV6-5	TRBD1	TRBJ1-2	-	CASRGQPLYGYTF	TGTGCCAGCAGGGGACAGCCTCTCTATGGCTACACCTTC
TRBV5-1	TRBD1	TRBJ2-2	few	CASSFGQGETGELFF	TGCGCCAGCAGCTTTGGACAGGGTGAAACCGGGGAGCTGTTTTTT
TRBV27	-	TRBJ1-1	-	CASSPGGVLNTEAFF	TGTGCCAGCAGTCCCGGAGGGGTCCTCAACACTGAAGCTTTCTTT
TRBV6-5	TRBD1	TRBJ2-7	-	CASSRDRHYEQYF	TGTGCCAGCAGTAGGGACAGGCACTACGAGCAGTACTTC
TRBV6-5	TRBD2	TRBJ2-1	once	CASRGRPAGDEQFF	TGTGCCAGCAGGGGTCGGCCCGCGGGGGATGAGCAGTTCTTC
TRBV27	TRBD1	TRBJ1-5	-	CASSLYFPGQGASQPQHF	TGTGCCAGCAGTTTGTACTTTCCGGGACAGGGTGCAAGTCAGCCCCAGCATTTT
TRBV19	-	TRBJ1-2	-	CASRMDTTAYGYTF	TGTGCCAGTAGGATGGACACTACCGCCTATGGCTACACCTTC
TRBV9	TRBD2	TRBJ2-5	-	CASSVVPSGSKETQYF	TGTGCCAGCAGCGTAGTACCTAGCGGGAGTAAGGAGACCCAGTACTTC
TRBV7-3	TRBD1	TRBJ1-5	-	CASSLDRVQPQHF	TGTGCCAGCAGCTTGGACAGGGTACAGCCCCAGCATTTT
TRBV11-2	-	TRBJ1-5	-	CASSLAGAGQPQHF	TGTGCCAGCAGCTTAGCAGGGGCGGGTCAGCCCCAGCATTTT
TRBV19	TRBD1	TRBJ1-2	once	CASSRGQGFGYTF	TGTGCCAGTAGTAGGGGACAGGGTTTTGGCTACACCTTC
TRBV7-6	TRBD2	TRBJ2-2	-	CASSLVKGASGDNTGELFF	TGTGCCAGCAGCTTAGTAAAAGGGGCTAGCGGGGACAACACCGGGGAGCTGTTTTTT
TRBV6-5	TRBD1	TRBJ2-5	-	CASRGPGQGLETQYF	TGTGCCAGCAGGGGTCCGGGACAGGGGTTAGAGACCCAGTACTTC
TRBV6-5	TRBD1	TRBJ1-1	-	CASTKKGQLSVSAFF	TGTGCCAGCACCAAAAAGGGACAGTTATCGGTTTCAGCTTTCTTT
TRBV4-3	-	TRBJ1-6	-	CASSQDRGENSPLHF	TGCGCCAGCAGCCAAGATCGGGGAGAGAATTCACCCCTCCACTTT
TRBV5-1	-	TRBJ1-1	-	CASSPGGGLDTEAFF	TGCGCCAGCAGCCCTGGGGGAGGGTTGGACACTGAAGCTTTCTTT
TRBV7-9	-	TRBJ1-5	-	CASSLQGEDQPQHF	TGTGCCAGCAGCTTACAGGGCGAGGATCAGCCCCAGCATTTT
TRBV5-6	TRBD1	TRBJ1-1	-	CASSSQGGGTEAFF	TGTGCCAGCAGCTCCCAGGGGGGAGGCACTGAAGCTTTCTTT
TRBV30	-	TRBJ2-2	-	CAWSRDTATGELFF	TGTGCCTGGAGTCGGGACACTGCCACCGGGGAGCTGTTTTTT